The 31 T cell receptor beta chains listed next were all sequenced from one sample in a study of cytomegalovirus exposure and HLA in healthy donors. Researchers ran the PCR with 60 Vbeta and 13 Jbeta primers. The repertoire was sequenced with immunoSEQ multiplex PCR; TCRdb's copy has only in-frame clones and lacks some. The table has some 120,000 clones, roughly four fifths seen once. The material sequenced was PBMCs. The receptors stem from a woman between 45 and 60 years old in good health and CMV-seropositive.

This clone was picked up one time. The V gene is TRBV15, the J gene TRBJ2-3; D is unresolved. The CDR3 contains 13 residues. V was trimmed by 7 bases and J by 4 bases, leaving 12 bases between them. CDR1 LNHNV and CDR2 YYDKDF come from the germline V gene (reference sequence). As DNA, the CDR3 is TGTGCCACCACCTCGAGGTTGGCAGATACGCAGTATTTT. It yields the protein CATTSRLADTQYF.

The V call is TRBV7-9, the J call TRBJ2-5; possibly TRBD1 for D (6 bases). The CDR3 has 14 residues. From germline, CDR1 is SEHNR and CDR2 FQNEAQ (reference sequence). Trimming took 1 base from V and 3 from J, leaving 9 bases between them. CDR3 sequence reads: CASSLGTVKETQYF. The CDR3 DNA follows: TGTGCCAGCAGCTTAGGGACAGTTAAAGAGACCCAGTACTTC.

V usage is TRBV15 and J usage is TRBJ2-1; the D gene is possibly TRBD2 (5 bases). This CDR3 has 16 amino acids. From germline, CDR1 is LNHNV and CDR2 YYDKDF (reference sequence). Between the trimmed V and J ends, which lost 2 bases and 6 bases, there was a span of 17 bases. CDR3 region: CATSRFPRDNTNEQFF. CDR3 bases: TGTGCCACCAGCAGATTTCCCCGGGATAACACCAATGAGCAGTTCTTC.

This chain uses TRBV6-5 with TRBJ2-3, with 8 bases lining up with TRBD2. Germline lookup yields CDR1 MNHEY and CDR2 SVGAGI. The CDR3 is 14 residues long. V lost 6 bases, J lost 6 bases, and 8 bases stayed unmatched. CDR3 coding DNA: TGTGCCAGCAGATTGGGGCCGGGAGGGGATACGCAGTATTTT. It encodes CASRLGPGGDTQYF.

The chain joins TRBV5-1 to TRBJ2-7; no firm D call. The CDR3 extends over 13 amino acids. Germline V gene sequence: CDR1 SGHRS, CDR2 YFSETQ. V lost 0 bases and J 6 bases, leaving 10 bases between the germline ends. CDR3 protein: CASSLEPELEQYF. The CDR3 nucleotides are TGCGCCAGCAGCTTGGAACCCGAGCTCGAGCAGTACTTC.

This sequence joins TRBV27 and TRBJ1-5; D uncertain. Germline lookup yields CDR1 MNHEY and CDR2 SMNVEV (reference sequence). V was pared by 8 bases and J by 0 bases, with 11 bases between. This CDR3 has 14 amino acids. CDR3 region: CASSPGNSNQPQHF. The CDR3 nucleotides read TGTGCCAGCTCACCGGGTAATAGCAATCAGCCCCAGCATTTT.

This chain links TRBV7-2 with TRBJ2-7; D not resolved. V was shortened by 0 bases and J by 1 base, with 4 bases between the two germline ends. This CDR3 is built from 13 residues. CDR1 is SGHTA, CDR2 FQGNSA, per germline. The CDR3 is CASSLARSYEQYF. The CDR3 DNA follows: TGTGCCAGCAGCTTAGCGCGGTCCTACGAGCAGTACTTC.

This clone appeared a few times. A read error may account for a junction end that differs from germline. DNA for the CDR3: TGTTCCAGCAGCGTGCTCCAGGGTAAAGGGACTGAAGCTTTCTTT. The encoded protein is CSSSVLQGKGTEAFF. J is TRBJ1-1 and V is TRBV7-9, with D tentatively TRBD1 (5 bases). The CDR3 contains 15 residues. The V gene's germline CDR1 is SEHNR and CDR2 FQNEAQ (reference sequence).

This chain uses TRBV15 with TRBJ2-1; 7 bases fit TRBD2. Germline lookup yields CDR1 LNHNV and CDR2 YYDKDF (reference sequence). CDR3 length: 16 residues. Trimming removed 4 bases from V and 16 bases from J; junction bases left unmatched: 22. The CDR3 DNA sequence: TGTGCCACCAGCACAGGAGCGGCGGGGGATACCTTCCGGCGTTTCTTC. Amino acid sequence: CATSTGAAGDTFRRFF.

The V and J genes are TRBV5-6 and TRBJ1-5; a possible D gene is TRBD1 (5 bases). Per the germline V gene, CDR1 is SGHDT and CDR2 is YYEEEE. The CDR3 is 16 amino acids. Trimming took off 1 base at V and 5 bases at J, with 16 bases between the two ends. In nucleotides, the CDR3 is TGTGCCAGCAGCTTGCAGGGTACTACTGATGATCAGCCCCAGCATTTT. Translation: CASSLQGTTDDQPQHF.

The rearrangement links TRBV7-6 to TRBJ1-6; the D is unclear. CDR1 and CDR2 (germline): SGHVS, FNYEAQ. Trimming stripped 4 bases from V and 9 bases from J, with 13 bases between. The CDR3 runs 14 residues. The CDR3 here is CASSWGGLGSPLHF. For the CDR3, the DNA is TGTGCCAGCAGCTGGGGAGGGTTGGGTTCACCCCTCCACTTT.

The gene calls are TRBV5-4 and TRBJ1-2, with 9 bases that match TRBD1. This CDR3 spans 15 amino acids. The V and J ends lost 5 bases and 7 bases, in that order; junction bases with no gene match: 12. Germline V gives CDR1 SGHNT, CDR2 YYREEE (reference sequence). CDR3 protein: CASRQGDRGISGYTF. The CDR3 coding sequence is TGTGCCAGCAGGCAGGGAGACAGGGGGATTTCTGGCTACACCTTC.

V and J are TRBV13 and TRBJ1-1, with unresolved D. This CDR3 is built from 14 residues. V lost 1 base and J lost 3, with 9 bases in between. Germline V gives CDR1 PRHDT, CDR2 FYEKMQ (reference sequence). The CDR3 DNA reads as TGTGCCAGCAGCTTAGCGGGGATAGACACTGAAGCTTTCTTT. Translation gives CASSLAGIDTEAFF.

This chain uses TRBV7-2 with TRBJ1-4, with D maybe TRBD1 (5 bases). The CDR3 extends over 15 amino acids. The germline V gene encodes CDR1 SGHTA and CDR2 FQGNSA. V was shortened by 1 base and J by 6 bases, with 12 bases between the two germline ends. The CDR3 here is CASSLVLGRDEKLFF. CDR3 bases: TGTGCCAGCAGCTTAGTTCTGGGGCGTGATGAAAAACTGTTTTTT.

The chain recombines TRBV7-2 with TRBJ2-2; perhaps TRBD2 as D (6 bases). This CDR3 is 14 amino acids long. CDR1 is SGHTA and CDR2 is FQGNSA in the germline V gene. V was shortened by 2 bases and J by 3 bases, with 7 bases between the two germline ends. The CDR3 nucleotides are TGTGCCAGCAGCTTAATAGCGGACACCGGGGAGCTGTTTTTT. As protein: CASSLIADTGELFF.

The V and J genes are TRBV2 and TRBJ1-4; weak D call: TRBD1 (6 bases). Germline V CDR1 and CDR2: SNHLY, FYNNEI. The CDR3 has 16 residues. The germline V and J ends were trimmed by 5 bases and 8 bases, with 21 bases remaining between them. DNA for the CDR3: TGTGCCAGCAGTCCGGCCCCCTGGACAGATTACGAAAAACTGTTTTTT. Protein product: CASSPAPWTDYEKLFF.

The rearrangement links TRBV29-1 to TRBJ2-5; D is unclear. The CDR3 consists of 12 residues. Deletions cut 7 bases from V and 5 bases from J, with 14 bases between. Germline CDR1 SQVTM, CDR2 ANQGSEA. The chain's CDR3 is CSAKTGWETQYF. In DNA, the CDR3 is TGCAGCGCCAAGACTGGGTGGGAGACCCAGTACTTC.

This clone showed up just once. The rearrangement uses TRBV2 and TRBJ1-4; weak D call: TRBD1 (6 bases). Germline CDR1 and CDR2: SNHLY and FYNNEI. Trimming pared 8 bases from V and 7 bases from J, leaving 23 bases between. The CDR3 is 16 residues long. The CDR3 sequence: CASATGLRGIGEKLFF. The CDR3 region has the DNA TGTGCCAGCGCGACTGGCCTCAGGGGTATTGGTGAAAAACTGTTTTTT.

This chain connects TRBV6-5 to TRBJ2-3; D uncertain. The CDR3 covers 13 residues. The V gene's germline CDR1 is MNHEY and CDR2 SVGAGI. V lost 0 bases and J lost 4, with 5 bases in between. The DNA for the CDR3 is TGTGCCAGCAGTTACTCGCTACCAGATACGCAGTATTTT. This gives the protein CASSYSLPDTQYF.

In DNA, the CDR3 is TGTGCCAGCAGCCCATTGGGGGGGGCTATGAACACTGAAGCTTTCTTT. It is translated as CASSPLGGAMNTEAFF. V is TRBV5-4 and J is TRBJ1-1; D perhaps matches TRBD1 (6 bases). The V and J ends lost 4 bases and 0 bases respectively, with 16 bases between them. This CDR3 is built from 16 residues. CDR1 and CDR2 from the germline V gene are SGHNT and YYREEE (reference sequence).

This chain links TRBV30 with TRBJ2-5, with 7 nucleotides matching TRBD2. This CDR3 is 14 amino acids long. J was trimmed by 5 bases and V by 3 bases; bases with no gene match: 9. The germline V gene has CDR1 GTSNPN and CDR2 SVGIG (reference sequence). CDR3 sequence (DNA): TGTGCCTGGAGCGTCAGGGAGGGAAGGGAGACCCAGTACTTC. This translates into CAWSVREGRETQYF.

This clone was detected only a few times. V and J are TRBV2 and TRBJ2-2, with D possibly TRBD2 on 6 matching bases. Germline CDR1 reads SNHLY; CDR2 reads FYNNEI. Trimming took 6 bases from V and 7 from J, leaving 12 bases between them. The CDR3 consists of 13 residues. Written as DNA, the CDR3 is TGTGCCAGCAGAAGTGGGGGGATCGGGGAGCTGTTTTTT. Translation gives CASRSGGIGELFF.

The J gene is TRBJ1-5, the V gene TRBV25-1; TRBD1 might be the D (6 bases). The CDR3 is 15 amino acids. Per the germline V gene, CDR1 is MGHDK and CDR2 is SYGVNS. V was pared by 4 bases and J by 6 bases, with 16 bases between. The CDR3 reads CASSGSRGMSQPQHF. CDR3 nucleotide sequence: TGTGCCAGCAGTGGATCCAGGGGTATGAGTCAGCCCCAGCATTTT. Full variable domain (missing parts from reference TRBV25-1 and TRBJ1-5): EADIYQTPRYLVIGTGKKITLECSQTMGHDKMYWYQQDPGMELHLIHYSYGVNSTEKGDLSSESTVSRIRTEHFPLTLESARPSHTSQYLCASSGSRGMSQPQHFGDGTRLSIL.

This clone was seen only once. V and J are TRBV19 and TRBJ1-5, with 12 bases that match TRBD1. The V gene end was trimmed by 6 bases and the J gene end by 4 bases; junction bases not matched to a gene: 7. The CDR3 has 16 residues. Germline CDR1 and CDR2: LNHDA and SQIVND (reference sequence). The CDR3 loop is CASSVTGQGANQPQHF. DNA of the CDR3: TGTGCCAGTAGCGTAACGGGACAGGGGGCTAATCAGCCCCAGCATTTT.

This clone has a single count. The rearrangement uses TRBV5-1 and TRBJ2-7; D gene unclear. Germline CDR1 and CDR2: SGHRS and YFSETQ. V gave up 1 base and J gave up 0 bases, with 8 bases separating them. CDR3 length: 14 residues. CDR3: CASSLSPDSYEQYF. CDR3 sequence (DNA): TGCGCCAGCAGCTTGTCCCCAGACTCCTACGAGCAGTACTTC.

CDR3 nucleotide sequence: TGTGCCAGTATGGCGGACTATGGCTACACCTTC. It codes for CASMADYGYTF. The chain recombines TRBV19 with TRBJ1-2; no clear D. Germline V lookup: CDR1 LNHDA, CDR2 SQIVND (reference sequence). The length of the CDR3 is 11 residues. V lost 7 bases and J lost 3, with 6 bases in between.

This clone was counted a single time. V and J are TRBV5-1 and TRBJ2-7, with 8 bases aligning to TRBD1. The CDR3 covers 14 residues. The germline CDR1 and CDR2 sequences are SGHRS and YFSETQ. The J segment lost 2 bases and the V segment lost 2 bases, leaving 3 bases of the junction unmatched. The CDR3 loop reads CASSLLQGAYEQYF. DNA for the CDR3: TGCGCCAGCAGCTTACTACAGGGGGCCTACGAGCAGTACTTC.

This clone was seen a handful of times. The rearrangement uses TRBV6-5 and TRBJ1-3; D possibly corresponds to TRBD1 (5 bases). CDR1 and CDR2 from the germline V gene are MNHEY and SVGAGI. CDR3 length: 14 residues. Deletions cut 4 bases from V and 0 bases from J, with 7 bases between. The CDR3 loop is CASSLTGSGNTIYF. The CDR3 DNA reads as TGTGCCAGCAGTTTAACAGGCTCTGGAAACACCATATATTTT.

This chain uses TRBV28 with TRBJ1-5; D gene unclear. CDR3 length: 14 amino acids. CDR1 is MDHEN, CDR2 SYDVKM, per germline. V gave up 4 bases and J gave up 2 bases, with 9 bases separating them. The CDR3 reads CASSSFGGNQPQHF. DNA for the CDR3: TGTGCCAGCAGTTCCTTCGGGGGCAATCAGCCCCAGCATTTT. Based on the CDR3 plus reference TRBV28 and TRBJ1-5, the full variable domain is DVKVTQSSRYLVKRTGEKVFLECVQDMDHENMFWYRQDPGLGLRLIYFSYDVKMKEKGDIPEGYSVSREKKERFSLILESASTNQTSMYLCASSSFGGNQPQHFGDGTRLSIL.

This clone has a single count. The rearrangement links TRBV7-9 to TRBJ1-1; D uncertain. CDR3 length: 19 residues. V lost 5 bases and J 1 base, leaving 26 bases between the germline ends. Germline CDR1 and CDR2: SEHNR and FQNEAQ (reference sequence). CDR3 DNA sequence: TGTGCCAGCAGCCTAGGGCGTCAGAGATCTTACAGATGGAACACTGAAGCTTTCTTT. The encoded protein is CASSLGRQRSYRWNTEAFF.

This clone appeared a single time. This chain uses TRBV30 with TRBJ2-1; D possibly corresponds to TRBD2 (6 bases). Trimming pared 0 bases from V and 7 bases from J, leaving 22 bases between. This CDR3 is built from 17 residues. CDR1 GTSNPN and CDR2 SVGIG come from the germline V gene (reference sequence). CDR3 DNA: TGTGCCTGGAGTGTACGTCTTCGGTCGGGAGCGCGGAATGAGCAGTTCTTC. Protein sequence: CAWSVRLRSGARNEQFF.